This TCR beta chain was identified during a study of T and B cells in COVID-19 patients. Study in general: At median age around 36 years, recovered patients were younger than active-infection patients at approximately 70. Findings of the study overall: In COVID-19 patients, T cell receptor beta variable and joining gene use was reportedly strongly skewed.

TRB was amplified from approximately 250-480 ng of blood genomic DNA. This clonotype has just a few counts. No antigen is known for it. BIOMED2 TRB-A/B primer pools were used in multiplex TRB PCR. In TCRdb, the multiplex PCR reads were re-called with MiXCR into one record per CDR3 protein. The table shows approximately 4,100 distinct CDR3 sequences, with around a quarter occurring only once. Material: blood. The TCR sequence derives from a human donor with active COVID-19. The donor label of this sample is uncertain.

In nucleotides, the CDR3 is TGCAGTGCTGTGGACTTGCGGGGGTTGGGGGATACGCAGTATTTT. Translated, it gives CSAVDLRGLGDTQYF. The chain links TRBV20-1 to TRBJ2-3; 7 nucleotides match TRBD2. With V trimmed by 5 bases and J by 6 bases, 14 bases remained unmatched. The CDR3 is 15 residues long. From germline, CDR1 is DFQATT and CDR2 SNEGSKA (reference sequence).